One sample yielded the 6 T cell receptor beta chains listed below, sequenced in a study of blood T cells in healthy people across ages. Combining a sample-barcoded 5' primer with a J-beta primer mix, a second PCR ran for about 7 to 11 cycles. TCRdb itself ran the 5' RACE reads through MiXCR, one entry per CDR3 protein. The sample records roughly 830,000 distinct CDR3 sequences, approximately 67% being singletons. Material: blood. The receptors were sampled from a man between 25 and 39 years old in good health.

CDR3 sequence reads: CAISESGGRNTGELFF. For the CDR3, the DNA is TGTGCCATCAGTGAGTCCGGAGGGCGGAACACCGGGGAGCTGTTTTTT. V and J are TRBV10-3 and TRBJ2-2; D may be TRBD2 (6 bases). Germline V gene data show CDR1 as ENHRY and CDR2 as SYGVKD. The CDR3 covers 16 residues. Between the trimmed V and J ends, which lost 0 bases and 1 base, there was a span of 9 bases.

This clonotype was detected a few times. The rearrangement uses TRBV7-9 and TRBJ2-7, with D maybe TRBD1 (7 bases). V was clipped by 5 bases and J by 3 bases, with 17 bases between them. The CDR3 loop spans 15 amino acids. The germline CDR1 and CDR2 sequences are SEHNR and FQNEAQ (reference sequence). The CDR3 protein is CASSPQGGIDYEQYF. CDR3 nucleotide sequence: TGTGCCAGCAGCCCGCAGGGGGGAATCGACTACGAGCAGTACTTC.

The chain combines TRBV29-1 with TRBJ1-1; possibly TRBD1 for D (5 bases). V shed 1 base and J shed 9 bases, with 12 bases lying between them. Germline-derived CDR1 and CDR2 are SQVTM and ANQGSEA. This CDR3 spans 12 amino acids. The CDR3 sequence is CSVEGYDSKAFF. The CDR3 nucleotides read TGCAGCGTTGAAGGTTACGACAGTAAAGCTTTCTTT. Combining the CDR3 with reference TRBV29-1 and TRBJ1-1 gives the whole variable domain SAVISQKPSRDICQRGTSLTIQCQVDSQVTMMFWYRQQPGQSLTLIATANQGSEATYESGFVIDKFPISRPNLTFSTLTVSNMSPEDSSIYLCSVEGYDSKAFFGQGTRLTVV.

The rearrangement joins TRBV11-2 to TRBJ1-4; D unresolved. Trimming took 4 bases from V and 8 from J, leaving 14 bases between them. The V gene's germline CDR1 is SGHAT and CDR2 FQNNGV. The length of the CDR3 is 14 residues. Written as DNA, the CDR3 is TGTGCCAGCAGCTGGGCAATCGAAGGGGAAAAACTGTTTTTT. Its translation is CASSWAIEGEKLFF. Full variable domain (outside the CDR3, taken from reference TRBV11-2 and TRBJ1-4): EAGVAQSPRYKIIEKRQSVAFWCNPISGHATLYWYQQILGQGPKLLIQFQNNGVVDDSQLPKDRFSAERLKGVDSTLKIQPAKLEDSAVYLCASSWAIEGEKLFFGSGTQLSVL.

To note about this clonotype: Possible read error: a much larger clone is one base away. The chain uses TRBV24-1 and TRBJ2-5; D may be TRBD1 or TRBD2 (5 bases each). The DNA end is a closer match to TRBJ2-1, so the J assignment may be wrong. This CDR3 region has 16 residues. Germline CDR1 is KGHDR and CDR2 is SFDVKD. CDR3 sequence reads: CATSDYLLSRGETQFF. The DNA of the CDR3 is TGTGCCACCAGTGATTACCTTCTTTCGAGGGGAGAGACCCAGTTCTTC.

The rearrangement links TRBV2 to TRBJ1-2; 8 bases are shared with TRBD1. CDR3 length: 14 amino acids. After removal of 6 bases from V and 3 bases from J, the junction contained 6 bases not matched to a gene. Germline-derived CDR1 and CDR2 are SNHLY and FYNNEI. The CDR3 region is CASRRQGSDYGYTF. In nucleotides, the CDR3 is TGTGCCAGCAGGAGACAGGGGTCTGACTATGGCTACACCTTC. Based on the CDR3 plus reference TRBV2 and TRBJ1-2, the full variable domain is EPEVTQTPSHQVTQMGQEVILRCVPISNHLYFYWYRQILGQKVEFLVSFYNNEISEKSEIFDDQFSVERPDGSNFTLKIRSTKLEDSAMYFCASRRQGSDYGYTFGSGTRLTVV.